Sequencing of this T cell receptor beta chain was carried out in a study of beta chain features in type 1 diabetes. Study-wide results and caveats: Highly expressing activated T cells could be over-counted with a cDNA template. Compared with healthy donors, patients appeared to share more similar naive, central memory and regulatory TCRB repertoires.

Sequenced material consisted of expressed TCRB transcripts (all of the isolated RNA was reverse transcribed). Assay: immunoSEQ multiplex PCR; the TCRdb copy retains only in-frame clones and omits some. The sample gives 200,000 to 250,000 clones, around 68% of which show up once; 0.053% is in the top ten. On this clone: Its antigen is unknown.

This sequence originates from a young man in good health. Input material: naive CD4+ T cells from blood.

CDR3: CAWSPPLSGELFF. CDR3 coding DNA: TGTGCCTGGAGTCCCCCCCTGTCTGGGGAGCTGTTTTTT. V and J are TRBV30 and TRBJ2-2; unclear D gene. The CDR3 consists of 13 residues. V lost 2 bases and J 8 bases, leaving 12 bases between the germline ends. Germline V gene sequence: CDR1 GTSNPN, CDR2 SVGIG (reference sequence). Based on the CDR3 plus reference TRBV30 and TRBJ2-2, the full variable domain is SQTIHQWPATLVQPVGSPLSLECTVEGTSNPNLYWYRQAAGRGLQLLFYSVGIGQISSEVPQNLSASRPQDRQFILSSKKLLLSDSGFYLCAWSPPLSGELFFGEGSRLTVL.